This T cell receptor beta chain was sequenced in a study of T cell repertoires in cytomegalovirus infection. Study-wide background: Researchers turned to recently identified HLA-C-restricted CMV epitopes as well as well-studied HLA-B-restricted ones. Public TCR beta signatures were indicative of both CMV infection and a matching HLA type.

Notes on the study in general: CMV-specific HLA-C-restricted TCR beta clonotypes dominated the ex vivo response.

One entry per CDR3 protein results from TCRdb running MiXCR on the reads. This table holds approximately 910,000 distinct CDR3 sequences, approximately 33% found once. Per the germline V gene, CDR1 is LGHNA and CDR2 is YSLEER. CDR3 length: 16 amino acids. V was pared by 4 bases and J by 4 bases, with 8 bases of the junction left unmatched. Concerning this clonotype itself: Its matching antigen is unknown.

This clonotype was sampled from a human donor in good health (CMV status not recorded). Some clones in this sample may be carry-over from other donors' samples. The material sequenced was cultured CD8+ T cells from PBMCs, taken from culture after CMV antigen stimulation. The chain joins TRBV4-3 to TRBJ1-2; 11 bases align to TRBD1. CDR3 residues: CASSPRTGGAFYGYTF. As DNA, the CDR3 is TGCGCCAGCAGCCCCAGGACAGGGGGCGCGTTCTATGGCTACACCTTC.